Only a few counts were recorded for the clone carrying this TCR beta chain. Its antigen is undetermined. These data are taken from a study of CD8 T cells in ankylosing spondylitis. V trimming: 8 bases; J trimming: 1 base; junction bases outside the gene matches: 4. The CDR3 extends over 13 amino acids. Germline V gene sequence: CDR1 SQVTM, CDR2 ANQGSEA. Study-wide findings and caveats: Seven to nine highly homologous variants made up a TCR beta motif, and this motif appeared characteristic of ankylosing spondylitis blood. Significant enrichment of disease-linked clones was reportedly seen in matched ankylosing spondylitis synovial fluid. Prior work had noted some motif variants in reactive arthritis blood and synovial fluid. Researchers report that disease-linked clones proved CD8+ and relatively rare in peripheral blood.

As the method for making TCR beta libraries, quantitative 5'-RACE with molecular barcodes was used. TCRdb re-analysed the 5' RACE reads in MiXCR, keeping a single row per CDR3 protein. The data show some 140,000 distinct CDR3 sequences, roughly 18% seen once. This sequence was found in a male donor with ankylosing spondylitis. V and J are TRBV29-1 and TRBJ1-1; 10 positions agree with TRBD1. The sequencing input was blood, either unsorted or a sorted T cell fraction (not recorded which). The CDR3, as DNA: TGCAGCAACCGGGACAGGGGGAACACTGAAGCTTTCTTT. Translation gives CSNRDRGNTEAFF. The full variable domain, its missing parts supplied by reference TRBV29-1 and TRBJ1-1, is SAVISQKPSRDICQRGTSLTIQCQVDSQVTMMFWYRQQPGQSLTLIATANQGSEATYESGFVIDKFPISRPNLTFSTLTVSNMSPEDSSIYLCSNRDRGNTEAFFGQGTRLTVV.